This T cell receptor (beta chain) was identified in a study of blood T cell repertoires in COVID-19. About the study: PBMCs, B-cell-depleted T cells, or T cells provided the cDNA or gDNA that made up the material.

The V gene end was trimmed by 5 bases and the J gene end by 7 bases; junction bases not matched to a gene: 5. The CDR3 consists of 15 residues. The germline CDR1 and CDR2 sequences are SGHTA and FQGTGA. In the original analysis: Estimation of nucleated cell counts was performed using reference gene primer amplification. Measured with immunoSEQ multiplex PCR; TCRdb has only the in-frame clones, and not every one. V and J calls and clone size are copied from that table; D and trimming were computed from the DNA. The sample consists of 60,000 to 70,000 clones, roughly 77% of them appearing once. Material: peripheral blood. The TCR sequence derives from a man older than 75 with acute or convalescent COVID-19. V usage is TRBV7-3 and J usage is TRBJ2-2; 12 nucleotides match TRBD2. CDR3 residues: CASSQGLAGHGELFF. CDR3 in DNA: TGTGCCAGCAGCCAAGGACTAGCGGGACACGGGGAGCTGTTTTTT.